Listed below are T cell receptor beta chains from one sample, sequenced in a study of blood T cell repertoires in COVID-19. Measured with immunoSEQ multiplex PCR; TCRdb has only the in-frame clones, and not every one. There are about 160,000 clones in the sample; 60% to 85% occur only once, and roughly 3.1% lies in the top ten. The sample consisted of peripheral blood. All receptors derive from a man between 65 and 79 years old with acute or convalescent COVID-19. CDR3s include the opening cysteine and the closing phenylalanine or tryptophan. The order of the fields is clone size, J gene, V gene, CDR3 length, D gene, CDR3 protein, CDR3 DNA. The D gene is left open where the match is weak. The size field is filled for only some rows; it gives once, few, many or a size class.

>.|TRBJ1-2|TRBV9|15|TRBD1
CASTLPGQGDYGYTF
TGTGCCAGCACCCTACCCGGACAGGGAGACTATGGCTACACCTTC
>.|TRBJ1-1|TRBV7-3|14|.
CASSLNQGITEAFF
TGTGCCAGCAGCTTAAACCAGGGAATCACTGAAGCTTTCTTT
>.|TRBJ2-1|TRBV21-1|12|.
CARGGLNNEQFF
TGTGCCCGTGGGGGCCTCAACAATGAGCAGTTCTTC
>.|TRBJ2-3|TRBV19|11|.
CASTGADTQYF
TGTGCCAGTACGGGAGCAGATACGCAGTATTTT
>.|TRBJ1-1|TRBV5-4|15|.
CASSLVGRTNTEAFF
TGTGCCAGCAGCTTGGTGGGCAGAACGAACACTGAAGCTTTCTTT
>.|TRBJ1-4|TRBV5-4|19|TRBD1
CASSPAGQGALPPNEKLFF
TGTGCCAGCAGCCCTGCTGGACAGGGGGCCCTGCCTCCTAATGAAAAACTGTTTTTT
>.|TRBJ1-1|TRBV11-3|14|.
CASSPRAGNTEAFF
TGTGCCAGCAGCCCCCGAGCAGGGAACACTGAAGCTTTCTTT
>.|TRBJ2-7|TRBV28|14|.
CASNLVGPTYEQYF
TGTGCCAGCAACCTGGTGGGGCCTACCTACGAGCAGTACTTC
>once|TRBJ1-3|TRBV6-5|12|.
CASIGPGNTIYF
TGTGCCAGCATTGGGCCTGGAAACACCATATATTTT
>.|TRBJ2-3|TRBV11-3|16|TRBD1
CAPGDRERRRTDTQYF
TGTGCCCCCGGTGACAGGGAGAGACGGAGAACAGATACGCAGTATTTT
>.|TRBJ1-4|TRBV6-1|16|TRBD1
CASSEAQGATNEKLFF
TGTGCCAGCAGTGAAGCACAGGGGGCAACTAATGAAAAACTGTTTTTT
>.|TRBJ1-1|TRBV13|12|.
CASSPGAAEAFF
TGTGCCAGCAGCCCTGGGGCTGCAGAAGCTTTCTTT
>.|TRBJ2-3|TRBV19|17|TRBD2
CASSPDQSGGGTDTQYF
TGTGCCAGTAGTCCCGACCAAAGCGGGGGCGGCACAGATACGCAGTATTTT
>.|TRBJ2-3|TRBV6-2/TRBV6-3|15|TRBD2
CASSSGLEGTDTQYF
TGTGCCAGCAGTTCGGGACTAGAGGGCACAGATACGCAGTATTTT
>.|TRBJ2-3|TRBV28|13|.
CASSLATADTQYF
TGTGCCAGCAGTTTAGCGACTGCAGATACGCAGTATTTT
>.|TRBJ1-2|TRBV28|14|TRBD1
CAYSNGEGAGGYTF
TGTGCCTATAGCAATGGTGAGGGGGCTGGGGGCTACACCTTC
>.|TRBJ2-3|TRBV13|17|TRBD2
CASPMDTSGGSSDTQYF
TGTGCCAGCCCCATGGACACTAGCGGGGGGTCCTCAGATACGCAGTATTTT